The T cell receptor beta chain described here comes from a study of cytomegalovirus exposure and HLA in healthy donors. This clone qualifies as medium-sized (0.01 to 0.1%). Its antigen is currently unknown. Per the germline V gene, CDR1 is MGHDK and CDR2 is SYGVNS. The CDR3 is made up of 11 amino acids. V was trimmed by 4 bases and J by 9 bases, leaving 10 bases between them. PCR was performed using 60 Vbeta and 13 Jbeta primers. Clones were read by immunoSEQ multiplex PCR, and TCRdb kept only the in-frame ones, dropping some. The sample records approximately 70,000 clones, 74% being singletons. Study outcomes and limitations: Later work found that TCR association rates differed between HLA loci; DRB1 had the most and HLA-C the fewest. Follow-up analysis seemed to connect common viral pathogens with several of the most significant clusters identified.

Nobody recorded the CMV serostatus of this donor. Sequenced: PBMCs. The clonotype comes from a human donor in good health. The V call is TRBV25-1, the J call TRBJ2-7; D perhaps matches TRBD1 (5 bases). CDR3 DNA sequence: TGTGCCAGCAGTGCGCAGGGCGGGCAGTACTTC. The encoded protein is CASSAQGGQYF.